Here is one T cell receptor (beta chain) with its context. Germline V gene lookup returns CDR1 MNHEY and CDR2 SMNVEV (reference sequence). The CDR3 runs to 14 residues. With 2 bases removed from V and 1 base from J, the gap between germline ends came to 8 bases. The PCR employed 60 Vbeta primers together with 13 Jbeta primers. Measured with immunoSEQ multiplex PCR; TCRdb has only the in-frame clones, and not every one. This sample yields about 170,000 clones, of which 80% to 90% are seen a single time; 2.5% to 3% belongs to the top ten. These data belong to a study of cytomegalovirus exposure and HLA in healthy donors.

This clonotype was sampled from a man aged 25-40 years in good health and CMV-seropositive. V and J are TRBV27 and TRBJ1-1; the D gene is possibly TRBD1 (5 bases). Sequencing used PBMCs. The CDR3 region is CASSLGGGNTEAFF. The CDR3, as DNA: TGTGCCAGCAGTTTAGGGGGGGGGAACACTGAAGCTTTCTTT.